This T cell receptor (beta chain) came from a study of blood T cell repertoires in COVID-19. Recruitment covered 20 to 25 US areas and drew participants whose ages spanned roughly 18 to 100 years. Each recovered donor of Cohort 3 presented with two negative PCRs, clearance, or symptom resolution. The table came from immunoSEQ multiplex PCR; TCRdb's copy has only in-frame clones and leaves some out. The sample records approximately 150,000 clones, roughly 84% being singletons. Sequencing was performed on PBMCs or T cells enriched from blood (not recorded which). The sequence derives from a man over 45 who had recovered from COVID-19.

The CDR3 protein is CASSLTGGSYNEQFF. The CDR3 DNA reads as TGTGCCAGCAGCCTCACAGGGGGGAGCTACAATGAGCAGTTCTTC. The chain combines TRBV7-3 with TRBJ2-1; 8 bases agree with TRBD1. Losses at the gene ends were 5 bases for V and 3 bases for J; bases not matched to a gene: 6. The germline CDR1 and CDR2 sequences are SGHTA and FQGTGA. The length of the CDR3 is 15 residues.